The source of this T cell receptor beta chain is a study of regulatory T cells in long-lasting Graves disease. Time point described: newly diagnosed GD, antithyroid drugs for less than 3 months. Following extraction of RNA from PBMCs, that RNA was used to make the TCR library. Those enrolled as patients came out of an endocrinology department in Xi'an, China. Construction of TCR beta libraries relied on iRepertoire HTBI primers and on Arm-PCR targeting CDR3 regions. TCRdb fed the multiplex PCR reads into MiXCR, producing one record per CDR3 protein. In the table there are roughly 440,000 distinct CDR3 sequences, 15% to 20% of which are singletons. This clonotype was seen a few times. The same data also went into a second study, on T cells in Graves' hyperthyroidism and ophthalmopathy.

The source of this sequence is a young woman with Graves disease. Sequencing was performed on peripheral blood mononuclear cells (PBMCs), taken at new diagnosis, from a patient treated with antithyroid drugs.

This CDR3 is CAGGYYLDGQPQHF. Written as DNA, the CDR3 is TGTGCCGGAGGGTATTATTTGGATGGTCAGCCCCAGCATTTT. V usage is TRBV19 and J usage is TRBJ1-5; D not resolved. The CDR3 has 14 amino acids. V lost 11 bases and J 6 bases, leaving 20 bases between the germline ends. Germline V CDR1 and CDR2: LNHDA, SQIVND (reference sequence).